The 8 T cell receptor beta chains below all came from one sample that was sequenced in a study of blood T cell repertoires in COVID-19. Here immunoSEQ multiplex PCR was the method, and the copy in TCRdb shows in-frame clones only, minus some. The table lists 200,000 or so clones, around four fifths of them singletons. Sequenced input: peripheral blood. All receptors come from a woman under 40 with acute or convalescent COVID-19.

In DNA form, the CDR3 reads TGTGCCAGCAGCTTAGGGCAGGGGATCACTGAAGCTTTCTTT. Protein sequence: CASSLGQGITEAFF. The chain links TRBV7-9 to TRBJ1-1; D may be TRBD1 (6 bases). Germline V gene lookup returns CDR1 SEHNR and CDR2 FQNEAQ (reference sequence). V was pared by 1 base and J by 4 bases, with 10 bases between. This CDR3 comprises 14 residues.

This clone was observed at least ten times. This chain joins TRBV11-2 and TRBJ1-2, with a weak D call TRBD1 (5 bases). Germline CDR1 SGHAT, CDR2 FQNNGV. V dropped 7 bases and J dropped 13 bases, with 16 bases sitting between them. The CDR3 contains 11 residues. CDR3: CASTTKQVRTF. CDR3 bases: TGTGCCAGCACCACGAAACAGGTCCGCACCTTC.

The chain joins TRBV30 to TRBJ1-4; 7 nucleotides agree with TRBD1. The V gene end was trimmed by 4 bases and the J gene end by 7 bases; junction bases not matched to a gene: 6. CDR1 is GTSNPN and CDR2 is SVGIG in the germline V gene (reference sequence). The CDR3 totals 13 residues. The CDR3 loop is CAWTAGGIEKLFF. The CDR3 DNA follows: TGTGCCTGGACGGCAGGGGGGATTGAAAAACTGTTTTTT.

The chain joins TRBV19 to TRBJ2-3, with 9 bases lining up with TRBD1. This CDR3 region has 15 residues. Unmatched junction bases numbered 8, after V lost 6 bases and J lost 4 bases. CDR1 is LNHDA, CDR2 SQIVND, per germline (reference sequence). The CDR3 sequence: CASRTRQGESDTQYF. The CDR3 nucleotides are TGTGCCAGTAGGACGAGACAGGGGGAATCAGATACGCAGTATTTT.

As for this clone: Additional DNA sequences in this sample encode the identical CDR3. The rearrangement joins TRBV28 to TRBJ1-2; possibly TRBD1 for D (5 bases). The V end was cut by 3 bases, the J end by 5 bases, with 10 bases between. The CDR3 consists of 13 residues. The germline CDR1 and CDR2 sequences are MDHEN and SYDVKM. CDR3 nucleotide sequence: TGTGCCAGCAGTTTTGGTACAGGTTATGGCTACACCTTC. This codes for CASSFGTGYGYTF.

V usage is TRBV2 and J usage is TRBJ2-1, with TRBD2 as a possible D gene (6 bases). This CDR3 spans 15 amino acids. CDR1 SNHLY and CDR2 FYNNEI come from the germline V gene. Deletions cut 4 bases from V and 1 base from J, with 11 bases between. The CDR3 region has the DNA TGTGCCAGCAGTGTGACCGGGGGTTCCTACAATGAGCAGTTCTTC. This gives the protein CASSVTGGSYNEQFF.

This chain links TRBV5-1 with TRBJ2-2, with no clear D. V lost 0 bases and J 2 bases, leaving 5 bases between the germline ends. This CDR3 has 14 residues. Germline assignment: CDR1 SGHRS and CDR2 YFSETQ. The CDR3 sequence: CASSLGINTGELFF. For the CDR3, the DNA is TGCGCCAGCAGCTTGGGTATAAACACCGGGGAGCTGTTTTTT.

The chain employs TRBV19 and TRBJ2-7; TRBD2 aligns across 10 bases. The ends lost 5 bases at V and 0 bases at J; junction bases unmatched: 7. The CDR3 runs to 16 residues. Germline CDR1 is LNHDA and CDR2 is SQIVND (reference sequence). CDR3 amino acids: CASSSRLAGSSYEQYF. The DNA for the CDR3 is TGTGCCAGTAGTTCTCGACTAGCGGGTAGCTCCTACGAGCAGTACTTC. Drawing the rest from reference TRBV19 and TRBJ2-7, the complete variable domain is DGGITQSPKYLFRKEGQNVTLSCEQNLNHDAMYWYRQDPGQGLRLIYYSQIVNDFQKGDIAEGYSVSREKKESFPLTVTSAQKNPTAFYLCASSSRLAGSSYEQYFGPGTRLTVT.